Sequencing of this TCR beta chain was carried out in a study of early T cells in non-severe SARS-CoV-2 infection. In the study overall: The authors sequenced bulk RNA from unsorted whole blood, leaving chains unpaired.

This clonotype has a handful of counts. The antigen remains undetermined. Unique molecular identifiers were affixed to single, distinct cDNA molecules. TCRdb re-called the 5' RACE reads through MiXCR, storing one row per CDR3 protein. Of roughly 72,000 distinct CDR3 sequences in the sample, roughly 13% were seen once. Findings of the study overall: There was a bias toward anti-spike CD8 responses in VDJdb matching, which missed private and CD4 specificities.

Trimming pared 5 bases from V and 2 bases from J, leaving 8 bases between. The length of the CDR3 is 13 residues. The sequenced sample consisted of whole blood. The sequence derives from an adult who was a healthcare worker with PCR-confirmed SARS-CoV-2 infection or an uninfected control (not recorded which). The chain recombines TRBV12-3 or TRBV12-4 with TRBJ2-3; no clear D gene. CDR3 sequence: CASSLLFTDTQYF. The CDR3 region has the DNA TGTGCCAGCAGTCTGTTGTTCACAGATACGCAGTATTTT.